This TCR beta chain stems from a study of blood T cells in healthy people across ages. Study overall: Using template switching, researchers captured about one barcoded beta molecule for each two T cells.

Then a second PCR, running roughly 7 to 11 cycles, was carried out with a sample-barcoded 5' primer and a J-beta primer mix. Each cDNA molecule carried a tag from a template-switch adaptor that contained 12 random nucleotides. TCRdb processed the 5' RACE reads anew with MiXCR; each CDR3 protein has one entry. Among roughly 800,000 distinct CDR3 sequences listed, 58% were seen once. The study, taken as a whole, reports: Fewer expanded clones and more diversity marked long-lived versus aged donors. Diversity estimates from one million T cells were considered underestimates.

This clonotype was observed a few times. No antigen is known for it. V lost 4 bases and J lost 0, with 16 bases in between. Germline assignment: CDR1 SEHNR and CDR2 FQNEAQ (reference sequence). This CDR3 spans 16 amino acids. Sequenced: blood. The TCR sequence derives from a man aged 25 to 40 in good health. V and J are TRBV7-9 and TRBJ2-7, with D maybe TRBD1 (7 bases). CDR3 in DNA: TGTGCCAGCAGCTACCAAGCGGAGGGGGCCTCCTACGAGCAGTACTTC. Translation gives CASSYQAEGASYEQYF.